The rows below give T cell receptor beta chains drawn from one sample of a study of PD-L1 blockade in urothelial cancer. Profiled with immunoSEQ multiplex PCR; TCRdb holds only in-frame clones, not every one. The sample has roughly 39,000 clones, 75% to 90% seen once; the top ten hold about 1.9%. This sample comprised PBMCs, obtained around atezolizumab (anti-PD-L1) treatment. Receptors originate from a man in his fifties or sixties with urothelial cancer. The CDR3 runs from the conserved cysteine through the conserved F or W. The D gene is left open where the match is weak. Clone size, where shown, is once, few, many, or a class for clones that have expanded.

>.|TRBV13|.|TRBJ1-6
TGTGCCAGCAGCTCTAGGGGGATTTGGAGTTCACCCCTCCACTTT
CASSSRGIWSSPLHF
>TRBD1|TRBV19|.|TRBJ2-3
TGTGCCAGTACCGCAAGATACGGACAGGGACGCACAGATACGCAGTATTTT
CASTARYGQGRTDTQYF
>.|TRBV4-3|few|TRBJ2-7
TGCGCCAGCAGCCAAGGCGGGGAGAACTCCTACGAGCAGTACTTC
CASSQGGENSYEQYF
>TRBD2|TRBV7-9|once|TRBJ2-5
TGTGCCAGCAGCTTTACGGGGGGGCCCCAAGAGACCCAGTACTTC
CASSFTGGPQETQYF
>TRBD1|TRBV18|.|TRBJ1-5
TGTGCCAGCTCAGGAATTACAGGGGGCGGTCAGCCCCAGCATTTT
CASSGITGGGQPQHF
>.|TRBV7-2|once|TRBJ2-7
TGTGCCAGCACCAAGGACATAGCCTACGAGCAGTACTTC
CASTKDIAYEQYF
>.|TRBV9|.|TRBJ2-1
TGTGCCAGCAGCCCCTTCGGGTTCATGGCCGACAATGAGCAGTTCTTC
CASSPFGFMADNEQFF
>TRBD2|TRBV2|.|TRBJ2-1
TGTGCCAGCAGTGAAGGTCTTGGGCTAGCGGGAGCGTGGGCTTTCTTC
CASSEGLGLAGAWAFF
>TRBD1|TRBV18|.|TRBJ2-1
TGTGCCAGCTCACCATCTTTGACAGGGGGCATCAATGAGCAGTTCTTC
CASSPSLTGGINEQFF
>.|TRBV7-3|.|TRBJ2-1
TGTGCCAGCAGCTTAATCTCTGACAATGAGCAGTTCTTC
CASSLISDNEQFF
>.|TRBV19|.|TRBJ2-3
TGTGCCAGTGAAGGGGCCCCAGATACGCAGTATTTT
CASEGAPDTQYF
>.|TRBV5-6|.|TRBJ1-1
TGTGCCAGCAGCCCCAATAGACAGGCCCTGAACACTGAAGCTTTCTTT
CASSPNRQALNTEAFF
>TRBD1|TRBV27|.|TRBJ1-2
TGTGCCAGCAGAAATGGGGGGACAGACACCTATGGCTACACCTTC
CASRNGGTDTYGYTF
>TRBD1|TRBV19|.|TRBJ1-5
TGTGCCAGTAGGCCAGGATGGACAGGGCAAGGTGGAAGCAATCAGCCCCAGCATTTT
CASRPGWTGQGGSNQPQHF
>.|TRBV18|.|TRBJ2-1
TGTGCCAGCTCACCGCCTAATACGGTCTACAATGAGCAGTTCTTC
CASSPPNTVYNEQFF
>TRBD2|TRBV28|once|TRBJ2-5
TGTGCCAGCAGAAGGGGACTAGCGGCCGGTGAGAAGACCCAGTACTTC
CASRRGLAAGEKTQYF
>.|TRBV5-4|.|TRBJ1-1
TGTGCCAGCAGCCCCCCCGGGACATACACTGAAGCTTTCTTT
CASSPPGTYTEAFF
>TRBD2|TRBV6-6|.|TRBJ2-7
TGTGCCAGCGCTCCCTGGACTAGTAATTGGTACGAGCAGTACTTC
CASAPWTSNWYEQYF
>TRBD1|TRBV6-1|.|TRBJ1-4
TGTGCCAGCACCCCGACAGGGGGGAATGAAAAACTGTTTTTT
CASTPTGGNEKLFF
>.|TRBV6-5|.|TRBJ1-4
TGTGCCAGCAGTCTGGGACAAACGCTGGAAAAACTGTTTTTT
CASSLGQTLEKLFF
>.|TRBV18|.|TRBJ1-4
TGTGCCAGCTCACTTCGGGGTTCTAATGAAAAACTGTTTTTT
CASSLRGSNEKLFF
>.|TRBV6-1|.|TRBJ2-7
TGTGCCAGCAGTGCCCTAGGGGCAGGGATAATCTACGAGCAGTACTTC
CASSALGAGIIYEQYF
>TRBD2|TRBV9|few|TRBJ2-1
TGTGCCAGCAGCGTTGATAGCGGGGGGTCGTGGAATGAGCAGTTCTTC
CASSVDSGGSWNEQFF
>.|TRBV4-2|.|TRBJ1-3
TGTGCCAGCAGCCAAGGCAGGGCTTCCGGGAACACCATATATTTT
CASSQGRASGNTIYF
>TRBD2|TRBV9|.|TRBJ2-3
TGTGCCAGCAGCGTAGGGGCGGGAGGAACAGATACGCAGTATTTT
CASSVGAGGTDTQYF
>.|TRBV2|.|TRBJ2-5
TGTGCCAGCAGAACGGGAGAGGAGACCCAGTACTTC
CASRTGEETQYF
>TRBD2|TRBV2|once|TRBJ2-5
TGTGCCAGCAGTGAAAGGACTAGCGGGGGAGAGACCCAGTACTTC
CASSERTSGGETQYF
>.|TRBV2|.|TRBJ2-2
TGTGCCAGCAGTTTAACGAACACCGGGGAGCTGTTTTTT
CASSLTNTGELFF
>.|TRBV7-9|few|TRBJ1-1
TGTGCCAGCACCGAGGTCGGGGGGCCTGACACTGAAGCTTTCTTT
CASTEVGGPDTEAFF
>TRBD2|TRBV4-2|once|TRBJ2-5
TGTGCCAGCAGCCAGAAAGCCGGGAGGGTGGGTCAAGAGACCCAGTACTTC
CASSQKAGRVGQETQYF
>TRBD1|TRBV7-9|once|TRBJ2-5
TGTGCCAGCACCCCATGGGGGACAGCAGACCAAGAGACCCAGTACTTC
CASTPWGTADQETQYF
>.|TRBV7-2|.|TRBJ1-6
TGTGCCAGCAGCCAAGTACAGGGCAGCTCCTATAATTCACCCCTCCACTTT
CASSQVQGSSYNSPLHF
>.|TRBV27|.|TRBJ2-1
TGTGCCAGCACCTCACGTCCCGGTTTCAATGAGCAGTTCTTC
CASTSRPGFNEQFF
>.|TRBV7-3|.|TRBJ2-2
TGTGCCAGCAGCGAAGGACAGACCGGGGAGCTGTTTTTT
CASSEGQTGELFF
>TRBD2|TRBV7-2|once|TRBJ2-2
TGTGCCAGCAGTCTAGCGGGGATTAGCGGGGAGCTGTTTTTT
CASSLAGISGELFF
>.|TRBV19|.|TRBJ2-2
TGTGCCAGTACCTTACTAGCAGGTCTAGGTTTCGCCGGGGAGCTGTTTTTT
CASTLLAGLGFAGELFF
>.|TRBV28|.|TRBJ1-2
TGTGCCAGCCGGCCTTCAGGGCTCGGCTACACCTTC
CASRPSGLGYTF
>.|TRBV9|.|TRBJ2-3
TGTGCCAGCAGCTTGGATGGAGCTAGCGCCACAGATACGCAGTATTTT
CASSLDGASATDTQYF
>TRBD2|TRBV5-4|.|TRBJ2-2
TGTGCCACCCTAGGGCAGGGGGACTTAGCGGGAGTAAGGCCCGGGGAGCTGTTTTTT
CATLGQGDLAGVRPGELFF
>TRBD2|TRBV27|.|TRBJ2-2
TGTGCCAGCAGTTTACGATGGCTAGCGGGAGGACTAAACACCGGGGAGCTGTTTTTT
CASSLRWLAGGLNTGELFF
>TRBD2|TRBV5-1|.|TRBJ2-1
TGCGCCAGCAGCTCAATAGCGGGAGGGCCCTCTAGGGAGCAGTTCTTC
CASSSIAGGPSREQFF
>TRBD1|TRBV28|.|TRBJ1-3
TGTGCCAGCAGTTCGGCAGGGGGAATAAGAAACACCATATATTTT
CASSSAGGIRNTIYF
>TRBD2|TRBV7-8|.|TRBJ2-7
TGTGCCAGCAGCTTAGCGAGAGGAGGTTTCGGGGACTACTCTCCTTACGAGCAGTACTTC
CASSLARGGFGDYSPYEQYF